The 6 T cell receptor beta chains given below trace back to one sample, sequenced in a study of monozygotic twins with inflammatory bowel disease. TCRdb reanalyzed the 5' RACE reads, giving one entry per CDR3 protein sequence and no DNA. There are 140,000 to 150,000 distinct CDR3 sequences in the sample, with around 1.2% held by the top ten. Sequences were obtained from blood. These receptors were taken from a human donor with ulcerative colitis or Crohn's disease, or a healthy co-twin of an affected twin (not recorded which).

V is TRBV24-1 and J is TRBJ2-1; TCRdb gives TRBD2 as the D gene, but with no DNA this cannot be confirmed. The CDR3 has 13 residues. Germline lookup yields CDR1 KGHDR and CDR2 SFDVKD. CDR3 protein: CATGAGEGNEQFF.

Here the CDR3 reads CASSLEYNEQFF. The chain combines TRBV5-1 with TRBJ2-1. Germline CDR1 is SGHRS and CDR2 is YFSETQ. The CDR3 spans 12 residues.

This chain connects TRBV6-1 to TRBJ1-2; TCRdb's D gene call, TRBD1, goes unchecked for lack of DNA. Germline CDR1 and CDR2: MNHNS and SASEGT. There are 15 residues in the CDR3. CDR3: CASSPPGQGARGYTF.

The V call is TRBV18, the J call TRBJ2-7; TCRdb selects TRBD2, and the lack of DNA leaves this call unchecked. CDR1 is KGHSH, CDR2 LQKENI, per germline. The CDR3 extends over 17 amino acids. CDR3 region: CASSPPLAGGTTYEQYF.

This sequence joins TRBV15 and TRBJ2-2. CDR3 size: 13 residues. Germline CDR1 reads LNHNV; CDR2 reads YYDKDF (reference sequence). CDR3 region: CATSRGSDGELFF.

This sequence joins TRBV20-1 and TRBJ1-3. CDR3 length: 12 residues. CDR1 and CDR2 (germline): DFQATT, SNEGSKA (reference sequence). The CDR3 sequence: CSARDLHPIAYF.